This TCR beta chain was sequenced for a study of T cells after yellow fever vaccination. Study observations and caveats: Most primary-vaccination clones reappeared after the booster (more than 95% CD4, 88% CD8).

The V and J ends lost 5 bases and 7 bases, in that order; junction bases with no gene match: 4. Germline V gives CDR1 SGHVS, CDR2 FNYEAQ. The CDR3 consists of 13 residues. Of note for this clonotype: What it binds is not known.

5'RACE template switching produced TCR cDNA carrying a universal primer site and UMIs. TCRdb analysed the 5' RACE reads with MiXCR anew, one entry per CDR3 protein. The table records 340,000 or so distinct CDR3 sequences, approximately 12% of them present only once. The rearrangement uses TRBV7-6 and TRBJ1-4; 7 bases agree with TRBD1. This specimen consisted of CD4+ T cells sorted from PBMCs, obtained 15 days after the yellow fever booster vaccination. This clonotype was obtained from a young man who received the YFV17D yellow fever vaccine. CDR3 nucleotides: TGTGCCAGCAGCCCCGGGACAGTTGAAAAACTGTTTTTT. Translated, it gives CASSPGTVEKLFF.